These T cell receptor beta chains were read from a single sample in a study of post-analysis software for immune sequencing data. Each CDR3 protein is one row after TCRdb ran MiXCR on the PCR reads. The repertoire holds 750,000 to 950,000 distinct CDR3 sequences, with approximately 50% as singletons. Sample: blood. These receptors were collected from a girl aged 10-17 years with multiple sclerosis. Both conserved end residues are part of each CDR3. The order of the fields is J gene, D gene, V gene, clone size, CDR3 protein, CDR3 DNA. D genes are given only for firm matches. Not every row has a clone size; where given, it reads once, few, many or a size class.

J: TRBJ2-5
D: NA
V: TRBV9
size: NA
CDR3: CASTPGYIQETQYF
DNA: TGTGCCAGCACCCCAGGGTATATACAAGAGACCCAGTACTTC

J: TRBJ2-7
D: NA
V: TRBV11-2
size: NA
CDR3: CASSPLIGRYEQYF
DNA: TGTGCCAGCAGCCCCCTTATCGGCCGCTACGAGCAGTACTTC

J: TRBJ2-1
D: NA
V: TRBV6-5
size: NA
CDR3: CASSYDSNNEQFF
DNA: TGTGCCAGCAGTTACGACAGTAACAATGAGCAGTTCTTC

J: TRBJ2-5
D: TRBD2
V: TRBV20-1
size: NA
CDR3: CSASVGTSGANEQYF
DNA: TGCAGTGCTAGTGTGGGGACTAGCGGGGCCAATGAGCAGTACTTC

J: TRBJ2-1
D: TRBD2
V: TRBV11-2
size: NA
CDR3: CASSLGPSGSEQFF
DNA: TGTGCCAGCAGCTTAGGTCCTAGCGGGAGTGAGCAGTTCTTC

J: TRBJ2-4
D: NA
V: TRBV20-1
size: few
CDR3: CSARVIREQYF
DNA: TGCAGTGCTAGAGTCATTAGGGAGCAGTACTTC

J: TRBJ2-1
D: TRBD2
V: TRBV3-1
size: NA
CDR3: CASSQGSGGSYNEQFF
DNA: TGTGCCAGCAGCCAAGGTAGCGGGGGTTCCTACAATGAGCAGTTCTTC

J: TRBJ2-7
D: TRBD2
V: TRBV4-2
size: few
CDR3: CASSPTRTSESFTHEQYF
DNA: TGTGCCAGCAGCCCAACAAGGACTAGCGAATCTTTTACCCACGAGCAGTACTTC

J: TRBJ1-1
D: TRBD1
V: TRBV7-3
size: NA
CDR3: CASSLDRESSTEAFF
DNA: TGTGCCAGCAGCCTCGACAGGGAATCGAGCACTGAAGCTTTCTTT

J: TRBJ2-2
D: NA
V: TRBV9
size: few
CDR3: CASSVSPEVTGELFF
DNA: TGTGCCAGCAGCGTCTCTCCCGAGGTCACCGGGGAGCTGTTTTTT

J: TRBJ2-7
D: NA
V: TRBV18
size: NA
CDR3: CASSPGSGRYYEQYF
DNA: TGTGCCAGCTCACCCGGGTCAGGGCGATACTACGAGCAGTACTTC

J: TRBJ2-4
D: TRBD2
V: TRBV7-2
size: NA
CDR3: CASSLEGGGKNIQYF
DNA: TGTGCCAGCAGCTTAGAGGGCGGGGGAAAAAACATTCAGTACTTC

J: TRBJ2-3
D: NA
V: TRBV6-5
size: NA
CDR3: CASSYSGGALGTDTQYF
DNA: TGTGCCAGCAGTTACTCGGGCGGGGCTCTAGGCACAGATACGCAGTATTTT

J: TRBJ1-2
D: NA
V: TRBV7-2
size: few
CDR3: CASTDLQQGWGYTF
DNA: TGTGCCAGCACCGACCTCCAACAGGGATGGGGCTACACCTTC

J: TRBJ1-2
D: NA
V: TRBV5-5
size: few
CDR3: CASSLLQLNYGYTF
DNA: TGTGCCAGCAGCTTGTTACAGCTAAACTATGGCTACACCTTC

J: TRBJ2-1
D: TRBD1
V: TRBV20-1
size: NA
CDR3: CSARQWETGFDNEQFF
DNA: TGCAGTGCTCGACAATGGGAGACAGGGTTCGACAATGAGCAGTTCTTC

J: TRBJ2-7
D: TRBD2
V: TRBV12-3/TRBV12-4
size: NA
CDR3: CASRPGGKGSYEQYF
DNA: TGTGCCAGCAGGCCCGGGGGGAAGGGGTCCTACGAGCAGTACTTC

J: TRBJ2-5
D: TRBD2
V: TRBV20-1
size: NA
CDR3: CSARLAGALETQYF
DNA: TGCAGTGCAAGACTAGCGGGAGCCCTAGAGACCCAGTACTTC

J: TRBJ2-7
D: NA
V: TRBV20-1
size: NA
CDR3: CSARDWVGVSYEQYF
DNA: TGCAGTGCTAGAGATTGGGTTGGGGTCTCCTACGAGCAGTACTTC

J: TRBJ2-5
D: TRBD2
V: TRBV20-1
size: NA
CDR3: CSARPGRAAETQYF
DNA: TGCAGTGCTAGACCCGGGAGGGCCGCTGAGACCCAGTACTTC